This T cell receptor (beta chain) derives from a study of post-analysis software for immune sequencing data. About the study: Relapsing-remitting, secondary progressive and progressive-relapsing forms made up the multiple sclerosis disease courses. Study-wide points: Normalized Chao1 diversity was significantly reduced in patients versus controls. Under the F measure, samples that were prepared in one batch clustered strongly together. Roughly five TRBV segments were more frequent in patients than controls; TRBV5-6, TRBV5-1 and TRBV20-1 belonged to this group.

Included in the TCR beta cDNA libraries were unique molecular identifiers. T cells numbering roughly 0.9 to 10 million yielded cDNA molecules that totaled roughly 500,000. A single record per CDR3 protein comes from TCRdb applying MiXCR to the PCR reads. Here the sample spans a few hundred thousand distinct CDR3 sequences, less than 35% being singletons. Germline CDR1 SNHLY, CDR2 FYNNEI. Trimming took 7 bases from V and 2 from J, leaving 14 bases between them. The CDR3 sequence is 14 residues long. To note about this clonotype: What it binds is not known.

The J gene is TRBJ2-5, the V gene TRBV2, with D perhaps being TRBD1 or TRBD2 (5 bases each). The sequencing input was blood. The sequence was collected from a girl aged 5-17 years with multiple sclerosis. The CDR3 DNA reads as TGTGCCAGCATCCCGGGACCATTTCAAGAGACCCAGTACTTC. It translates to CASIPGPFQETQYF.